This TCR beta chain was observed in a study of cytomegalovirus exposure and HLA in healthy donors. At the level of the study: Most donors, just over 80% of 398 genotyped, fell in the Caucasian-associated ancestry cluster. General study results and limits: Sequencing depth roughly uniform across donors was assumed in presence/absence analyses. Further analysis, carried out later, found HLA-associated TCR beta chains more clonally expanded than equally common other chains. Immune exposure data for these donors was limited to CMV serostatus.

Comments on this clone: As yet, its antigen is unknown.

The PCR had 60 Vbeta and 13 Jbeta primers. Sequenced by immunoSEQ multiplex PCR; TCRdb stores in-frame clones only, minus some. This table has some 130,000 clones, just under 80% appearing once. What was sequenced was PBMCs. This clonotype was obtained from a man younger than 40 in good health.

The CDR3 DNA reads as TGTGCTAGTGCCTCTTACTACGAGCAGTACTTC. This encodes CASASYYEQYF. The J gene is TRBJ2-7, the V gene TRBV12-5; D is unresolved. V was cut by 7 bases and J by 3 bases, with 7 bases left in between. The CDR3 covers 11 residues. Germline values: CDR1 LGHNT, CDR2 FRNRAP. The variable domain in full, completed from reference TRBV12-5 and TRBJ2-7, reads DARVTQTPRHKVTEMGQEVTMRCQPILGHNTVFWYRQTMMQGLELLAYFRNRAPLDDSGMPKDRFSAEMPDATLATLKIQPSEPRDSAVYFCASASYYEQYFGPGTRLTVT.